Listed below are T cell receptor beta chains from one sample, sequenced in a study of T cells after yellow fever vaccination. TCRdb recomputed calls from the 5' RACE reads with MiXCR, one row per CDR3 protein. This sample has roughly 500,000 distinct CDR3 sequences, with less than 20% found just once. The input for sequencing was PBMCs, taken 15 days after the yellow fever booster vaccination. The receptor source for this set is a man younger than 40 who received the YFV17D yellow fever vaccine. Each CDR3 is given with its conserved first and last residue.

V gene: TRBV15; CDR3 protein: CATSRVGGGGTEAFF
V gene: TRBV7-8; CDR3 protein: CASRGDGWRSYEQYF
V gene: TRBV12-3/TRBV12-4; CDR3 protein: CASSLSRTGGAFGYTF
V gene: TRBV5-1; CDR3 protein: CASSPAGRELYTGELFF
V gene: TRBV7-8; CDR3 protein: CASSPLSGQVETQYF
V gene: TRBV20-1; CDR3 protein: CSAKADTQYF
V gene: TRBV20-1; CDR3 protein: CSALAGPSYEQYF
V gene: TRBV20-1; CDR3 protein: CSARGREAVAYNEQFF
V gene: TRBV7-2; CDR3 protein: CASSSSRANPYEQYF
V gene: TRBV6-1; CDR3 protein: CASGVRLSGANVLTF
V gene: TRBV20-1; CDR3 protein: CSARVGTSGRLTYNEQFF
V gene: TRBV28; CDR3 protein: CASSFTGDGPSRDEQFF